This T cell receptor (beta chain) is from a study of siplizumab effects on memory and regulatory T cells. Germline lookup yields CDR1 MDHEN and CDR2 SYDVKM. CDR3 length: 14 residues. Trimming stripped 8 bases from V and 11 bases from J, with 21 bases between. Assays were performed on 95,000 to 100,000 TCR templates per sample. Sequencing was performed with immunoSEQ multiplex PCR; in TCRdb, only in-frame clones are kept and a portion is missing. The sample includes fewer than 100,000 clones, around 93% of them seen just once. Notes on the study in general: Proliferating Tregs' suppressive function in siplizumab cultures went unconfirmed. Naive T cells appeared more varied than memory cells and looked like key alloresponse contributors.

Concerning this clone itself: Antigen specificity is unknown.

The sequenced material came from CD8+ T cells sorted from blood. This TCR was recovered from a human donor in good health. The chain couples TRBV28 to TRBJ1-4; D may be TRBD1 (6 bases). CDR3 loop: CASHFTGPSGKLFF. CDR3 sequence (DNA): TGTGCCAGCCATTTTACAGGGCCGTCCGGGAAACTGTTTTTT.